This TCR beta chain was sequenced in a study of T cell responses to AZD1222 COVID-19 vaccine. Whole-study results and caveats: Clonal diversity may have been underestimated, and the donors were mostly white British, with more females than males.

In regard to this clone: Its antigen is not identified.

TCRdb's copy holds only in-frame clones and misses some; the assay was immunoSEQ multiplex PCR. Altogether approximately 83,000 clones are present, 80% to 95% being singletons, with the ten largest covering 4.5% to 5.5%. Germline V gene lookup returns CDR1 WSHSY and CDR2 SAAADI. CDR3 size: 14 residues. J lost 0 bases, V lost 7 bases, and 1 base had no gene match. The gene calls are TRBV10-2 and TRBJ2-2, with 8 bases that match TRBD2. The starting material was peripheral blood, obtained on day 0 of MenACWY control vaccination. This sequence originates from an adult in good health. This CDR3 is CASKLAANTGELFF. In nucleotides, the CDR3 is TGCGCCAGCAAACTAGCGGCGAACACCGGGGAGCTGTTTTTT.